Listed below are T cell receptor beta chains from one sample, sequenced in a study of blood T cells in healthy people across ages. TCRdb ran MiXCR on the 5' RACE reads and lists one entry per CDR3 protein. The sample includes 650,000 to 1,000,000 distinct CDR3 sequences, about 42% of them seen just once. Sequenced: blood. The receptors stem from a man aged 80 or over in good health. Each CDR3 is given with its conserved first and last residue. The D gene is left open where the match is weak. Clone size is stated in some rows and not others, as once, few, many or a class when expanded.

D,size,J,V,CDR3,DNA
.,.,TRBJ2-1,TRBV6-6,CASSYRGGAYNEQFF,TGTGCCAGCAGTTACAGAGGGGGGGCATACAATGAGCAGTTCTTC
.,many,TRBJ2-1,TRBV5-1,CASSFQGPYNEQFF,TGCGCCAGCAGCTTCCAGGGTCCATACAATGAGCAGTTCTTC
.,few,TRBJ1-5,TRBV24-1,CATSDPRGGDQPQHF,TGTGCCACCAGTGACCCCCGGGGGGGAGATCAGCCCCAGCATTTT
.,.,TRBJ1-5,TRBV20-1,CSARQGRNNQPQHF,TGCAGTGCTAGGCAGGGACGGAACAATCAGCCCCAGCATTTT
TRBD2,few,TRBJ2-1,TRBV6-2/TRBV6-3,CASTLQGVLAEAYNEQFF,TGTGCCAGCACCCTACAGGGAGTACTAGCGGAGGCCTACAATGAGCAGTTCTTC
TRBD1,many,TRBJ2-7,TRBV29-1,CSARQGRSSEQYF,TGCAGCGCTCGACAGGGAAGGAGTTCCGAGCAGTACTTC
.,once,TRBJ2-7,TRBV7-3,CASSRGHSSDEQYF,TGTGCCAGCAGCCGAGGGCACTCCTCTGATGAGCAGTACTTC
TRBD1,few,TRBJ2-3,TRBV29-1,CSVERSGGANTQYF,TGCAGCGTTGAAAGGTCAGGGGGCGCAAATACGCAGTATTTT
.,.,TRBJ2-5,TRBV4-1,CASSQDLRGLETQYF,TGCGCCAGCAGCCAAGATCTTAGGGGGTTGGAGACCCAGTACTTC
.,few,TRBJ2-1,TRBV20-1,CSARDQVGYNEQFF,TGCAGTGCTAGAGATCAGGTGGGCTACAATGAGCAGTTCTTC
.,many,TRBJ2-5,TRBV10-3,CAISESPSRTQYF,TGTGCCATCAGTGAATCCCCTTCTCGGACCCAGTACTTC
.,.,TRBJ2-1,TRBV4-3,CASSQAPATRNNEQFF,TGCGCCAGCAGCCAAGCCCCAGCGACCCGGAACAATGAGCAGTTCTTC
TRBD2,.,TRBJ2-3,TRBV7-9,CASSPNVAGGRDTQYF,TGTGCCAGCAGCCCCAATGTAGCGGGAGGCAGAGATACGCAGTATTTT
TRBD2,.,TRBJ2-1,TRBV11-2,CASSLVGGRAGEQFF,TGTGCCAGCAGCTTAGTAGGCGGGAGGGCCGGTGAGCAGTTCTTC
.,.,TRBJ1-5,TRBV12-3/TRBV12-4,CASREGLGGQPQHF,TGTGCCAGCAGGGAGGGACTGGGGGGTCAGCCCCAGCATTTT
TRBD1,.,TRBJ2-5,TRBV7-3,CASSVNGVGTGENEQYF,TGTGCCAGCAGCGTTAATGGGGTAGGGACAGGGGAAAATGAGCAGTACTTC
.,few,TRBJ1-5,TRBV21-1,CASRPDRQKESNQPQHF,TGTGCCAGCAGACCGGATAGACAGAAGGAGAGCAATCAGCCCCAGCATTTT
TRBD2,many,TRBJ2-7,TRBV25-1,CASTSGRVAEQYF,TGTGCCAGTACTAGCGGGAGGGTGGCCGAGCAGTACTTC
TRBD2,once,TRBJ2-5,TRBV5-1,CASSPRLAGGHWEQYF,TGCGCCAGCAGCCCTAGACTAGCGGGAGGACATTGGGAGCAGTACTTC
TRBD2,.,TRBJ2-5,TRBV5-1,CASSLGRNYGTSGTHEQYF,TGCGCCAGCAGCTTGGGTCGAAACTACGGGACTAGCGGGACCCATGAGCAGTACTTC
TRBD2,few,TRBJ2-1,TRBV7-2,CASSPGGNLFSYNEQFF,TGTGCCAGCAGCCCGGGGGGAAACCTCTTTTCCTACAATGAGCAGTTCTTC
TRBD2,.,TRBJ2-7,TRBV11-2,CASSLNFPSSGATYEQYF,TGTGCCAGCAGCTTAAATTTCCCCTCTAGCGGAGCCACCTACGAGCAGTACTTC
TRBD1,once,TRBJ2-7,TRBV5-1,CASRLGTDYEQYF,TGCGCCAGCAGGCTAGGGACAGACTACGAGCAGTACTTC
.,many,TRBJ1-5,TRBV28,CASSSGPRTAQPQHF,TGTGCCAGCAGTTCCGGCCCCCGGACGGCTCAGCCCCAGCATTTT
.,many,TRBJ1-2,TRBV5-1,CASREGEERGYTF,TGCGCCAGCAGGGAAGGTGAAGAGAGGGGCTACACCTTC
TRBD2,.,TRBJ2-1,TRBV7-9,CASRNGGWEQFF,TGTGCCAGCAGAAACGGGGGGTGGGAGCAGTTCTTC
.,.,TRBJ2-2,TRBV9,CASSVLQTNTGELFF,TGTGCCAGCAGCGTACTGCAGACGAACACCGGGGAGCTGTTTTTT
.,.,TRBJ2-3,TRBV5-1,CASSIRGDTQYF,TGCGCCAGCAGCATCAGGGGCGATACGCAGTATTTT
.,.,TRBJ1-2,TRBV20-1,CSAGTTQGNYGYTF,TGCAGTGCTGGCACCACTCAGGGGAACTATGGCTACACCTTC
TRBD1,.,TRBJ2-7,TRBV29-1,CSAQAGQGTLDEQYF,TGCAGCGCCCAAGCCGGACAGGGTACTCTCGACGAGCAGTACTTC
TRBD2,.,TRBJ2-1,TRBV20-1,CSARDLAGEFNEQFF,TGCAGTGCTAGAGATCTAGCGGGAGAGTTCAATGAGCAGTTCTTC